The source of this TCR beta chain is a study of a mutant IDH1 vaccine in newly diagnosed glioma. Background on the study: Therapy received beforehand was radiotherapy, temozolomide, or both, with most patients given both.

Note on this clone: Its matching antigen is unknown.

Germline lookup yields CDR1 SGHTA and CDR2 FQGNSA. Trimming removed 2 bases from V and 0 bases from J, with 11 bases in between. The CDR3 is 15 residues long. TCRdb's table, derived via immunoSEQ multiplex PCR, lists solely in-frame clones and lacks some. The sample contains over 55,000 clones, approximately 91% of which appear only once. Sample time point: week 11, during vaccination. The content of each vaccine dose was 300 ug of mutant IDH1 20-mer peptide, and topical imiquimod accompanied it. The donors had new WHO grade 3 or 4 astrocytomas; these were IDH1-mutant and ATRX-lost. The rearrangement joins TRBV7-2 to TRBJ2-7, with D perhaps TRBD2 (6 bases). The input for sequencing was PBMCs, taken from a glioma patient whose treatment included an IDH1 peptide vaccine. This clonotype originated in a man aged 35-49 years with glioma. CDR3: CASSLSAGISYEQYF. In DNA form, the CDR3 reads TGTGCCAGCAGCTTATCGGCGGGAATCTCCTACGAGCAGTACTTC. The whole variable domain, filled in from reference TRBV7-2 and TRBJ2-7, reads GAGVSQSPSNKVTEKGKDVELRCDPISGHTALYWYRQSLGQGLEFLIYFQGNSAPDKSGLPSDRFSAERTGGSVSTLTIQRTQQEDSAVYLCASSLSAGISYEQYFGPGTRLTVT.